This TCR beta chain was sequenced during a study of patients with pleural tuberculosis. The table lists this clonotype with many counts. MiXCR was run by TCRdb on the reads, yielding one entry per CDR3 protein. Here the sample spans almost 30,000 distinct CDR3 sequences, more than 15% being singletons. From germline, CDR1 is DFQATT and CDR2 SNEGSKA (reference sequence). The CDR3 covers 13 residues. Trimming took 5 bases from V and 2 from J, leaving 12 bases between them. The chain recombines TRBV20-1 with TRBJ1-1; TRBD1 is a possible D gene (5 bases). The TCR was taken from a human donor with pleural tuberculosis. What was sequenced was peripheral blood. The CDR3 reads CSAPPQGNTEAFF. The CDR3 DNA sequence: TGCAGTGCTCCTCCTCAGGGAAACACTGAAGCTTTCTTT.